What follows is one T cell receptor beta chain and its context. The data derive from a study of PD-L1 blockade in urothelial cancer. At the level of the study: Timepoints chosen for blood analysis were 3 weeks (second dose) and 6 weeks after treatment start.

In germline, CDR1 is SGHRS, CDR2 YFSETQ. The CDR3 is 14 residues long. V lost 4 bases to trimming and J lost 3 bases; unmatched junction nucleotides: 2. Assay: immunoSEQ multiplex PCR; the TCRdb copy retains only in-frame clones and omits some. The table has about 38,000 clones, around four fifths seen once. The time point denotes: pretreatment peripheral blood. This sequence originates from a man aged 80 or over with urothelial cancer. The material was PBMCs, obtained around atezolizumab (anti-PD-L1) treatment. The chain couples TRBV5-1 to TRBJ2-3, with 10 bases identical to TRBD1. The CDR3 DNA sequence: TGCGCCAGCAGCCCGGGACAGGGGACAGATACGCAGTATTTT. Its protein product is CASSPGQGTDTQYF.